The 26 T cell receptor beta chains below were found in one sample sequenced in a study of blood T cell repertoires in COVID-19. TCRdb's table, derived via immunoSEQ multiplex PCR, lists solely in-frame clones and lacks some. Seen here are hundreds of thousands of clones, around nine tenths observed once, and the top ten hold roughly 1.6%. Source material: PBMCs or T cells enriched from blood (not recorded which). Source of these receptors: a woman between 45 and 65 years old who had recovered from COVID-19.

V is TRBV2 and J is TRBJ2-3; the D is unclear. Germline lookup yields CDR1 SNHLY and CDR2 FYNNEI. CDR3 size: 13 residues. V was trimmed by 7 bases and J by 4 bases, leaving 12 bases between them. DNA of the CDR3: TGTGCCAGCATCTCTAGTGTACCAGATACGCAGTATTTT. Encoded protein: CASISSVPDTQYF. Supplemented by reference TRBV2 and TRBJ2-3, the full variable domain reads EPEVTQTPSHQVTQMGQEVILRCVPISNHLYFYWYRQILGQKVEFLVSFYNNEISEKSEIFDDQFSVERPDGSNFTLKIRSTKLEDSAMYFCASISSVPDTQYFGPGTRLTVL.

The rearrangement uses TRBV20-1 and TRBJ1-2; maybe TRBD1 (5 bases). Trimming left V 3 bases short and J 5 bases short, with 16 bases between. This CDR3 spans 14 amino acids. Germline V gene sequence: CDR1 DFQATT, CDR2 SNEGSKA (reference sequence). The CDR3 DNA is TGCAGTGCTAGTTCGCAGGGAGGAGGTTATGGCTACACCTTC. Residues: CSASSQGGGYGYTF.

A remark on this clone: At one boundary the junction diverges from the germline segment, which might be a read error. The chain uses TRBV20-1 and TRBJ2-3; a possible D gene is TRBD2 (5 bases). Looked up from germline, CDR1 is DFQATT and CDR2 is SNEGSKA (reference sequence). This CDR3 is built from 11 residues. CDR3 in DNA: TGCAGTGCTCCAGGACCTCAAATCGGGGATTTT. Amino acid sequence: CSAPGPQIGDF.

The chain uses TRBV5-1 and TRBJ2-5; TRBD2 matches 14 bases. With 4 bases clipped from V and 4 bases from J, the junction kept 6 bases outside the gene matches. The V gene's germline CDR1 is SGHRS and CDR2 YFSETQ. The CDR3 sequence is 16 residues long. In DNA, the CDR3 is TGCGCCAGCAGCCCGGGACTAGCGGGAGACCGAGAGACCCAGTACTTC. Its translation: CASSPGLAGDRETQYF.

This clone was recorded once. CDR3 protein: CASSVTYIEAGKYVGELFF. The DNA for the CDR3 is TGTGCCAGCAGCGTAACTTACATCGAGGCGGGAAAGTATGTCGGGGAGCTGTTTTTT. The chain couples TRBV27 to TRBJ2-2; possible D gene TRBD2, 6 bases. The germline V and J ends were trimmed by 6 bases and 7 bases, with 30 bases remaining between them. Germline V gene sequence: CDR1 MNHEY, CDR2 SMNVEV (reference sequence). The CDR3 is 19 amino acids.

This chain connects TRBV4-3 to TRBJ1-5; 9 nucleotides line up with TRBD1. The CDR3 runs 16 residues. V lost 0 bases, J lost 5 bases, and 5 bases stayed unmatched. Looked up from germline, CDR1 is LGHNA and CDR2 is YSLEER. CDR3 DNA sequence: TGCGCCAGCAGCCAAGAGTGGGGACAGGGTTATCAGCCCCAGCATTTT. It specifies CASSQEWGQGYQPQHF.

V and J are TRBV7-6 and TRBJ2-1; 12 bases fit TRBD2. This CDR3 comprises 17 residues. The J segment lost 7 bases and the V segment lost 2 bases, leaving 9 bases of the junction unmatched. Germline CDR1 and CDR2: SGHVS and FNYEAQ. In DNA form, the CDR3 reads TGTGCCAGCAGCTTACTCCCGACTAGCGGGAGTACGAATGAGCAGTTCTTC. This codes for CASSLLPTSGSTNEQFF.

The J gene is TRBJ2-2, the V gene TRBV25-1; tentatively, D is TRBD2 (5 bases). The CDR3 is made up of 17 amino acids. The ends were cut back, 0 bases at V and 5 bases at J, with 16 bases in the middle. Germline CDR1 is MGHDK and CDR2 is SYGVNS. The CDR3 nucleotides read TGTGCCAGCAGTGAATATTTGGTGGGAGCGCGGACCGGGGAGCTGTTTTTT. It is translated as CASSEYLVGARTGELFF. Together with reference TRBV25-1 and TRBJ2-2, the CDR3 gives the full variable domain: EADIYQTPRYLVIGTGKKITLECSQTMGHDKMYWYQQDPGMELHLIHYSYGVNSTEKGDLSSESTVSRIRTEHFPLTLESARPSHTSQYLCASSEYLVGARTGELFFGEGSRLTVL.

The CDR3 is CASSPYSGSPYEQYF. For the CDR3, the DNA is TGTGCCAGCAGCCCCTATAGCGGGAGTCCCTACGAGCAGTACTTC. The chain combines TRBV7-2 with TRBJ2-7; 9 positions match TRBD2. The trim removed 5 bases at V and 2 bases at J, leaving 7 bases unmatched. Germline CDR1 and CDR2: SGHTA and FQGNSA. The CDR3 is 15 amino acids. The variable domain in full, with the rest retrieved from reference TRBV7-2 and TRBJ2-7, is GAGVSQSPSNKVTEKGKDVELRCDPISGHTALYWYRQSLGQGLEFLIYFQGNSAPDKSGLPSDRFSAERTGGSVSTLTIQRTQQEDSAVYLCASSPYSGSPYEQYFGPGTRLTVT.

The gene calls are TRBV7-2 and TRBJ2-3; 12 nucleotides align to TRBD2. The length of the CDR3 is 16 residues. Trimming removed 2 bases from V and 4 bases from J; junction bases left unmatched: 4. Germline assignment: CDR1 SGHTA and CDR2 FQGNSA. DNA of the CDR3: TGTGCCAGCAGCTTACTGGCTAGCGGGAGGGCAGATACGCAGTATTTT. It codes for CASSLLASGRADTQYF.

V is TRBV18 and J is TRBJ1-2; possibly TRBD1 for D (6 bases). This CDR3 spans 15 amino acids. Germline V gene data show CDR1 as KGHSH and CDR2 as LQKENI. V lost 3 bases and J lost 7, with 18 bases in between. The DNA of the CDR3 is TGTGCCAGCTCACCCACAGGGATGGGGCTCGGTGGCTACACCTTC. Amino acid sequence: CASSPTGMGLGGYTF.

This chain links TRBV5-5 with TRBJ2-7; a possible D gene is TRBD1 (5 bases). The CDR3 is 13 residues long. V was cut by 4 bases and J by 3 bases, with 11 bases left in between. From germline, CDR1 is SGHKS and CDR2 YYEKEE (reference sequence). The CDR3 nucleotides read TGTGCCAGCAGCCTCCTTGACAGCTACGAGCAGTACTTC. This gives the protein CASSLLDSYEQYF.

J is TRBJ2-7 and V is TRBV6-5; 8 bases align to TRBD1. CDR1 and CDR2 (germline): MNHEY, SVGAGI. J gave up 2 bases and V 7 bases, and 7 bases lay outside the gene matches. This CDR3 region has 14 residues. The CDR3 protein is CASTDRGVTYEQYF. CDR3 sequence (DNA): TGTGCCAGCACCGACAGGGGAGTGACCTACGAGCAGTACTTC.

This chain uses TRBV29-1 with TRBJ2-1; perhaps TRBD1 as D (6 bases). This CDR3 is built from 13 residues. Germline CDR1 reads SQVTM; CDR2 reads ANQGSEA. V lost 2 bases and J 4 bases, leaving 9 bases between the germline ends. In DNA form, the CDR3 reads TGCAGCGTTGAACCCAGGGGTTACAATGAGCAGTTCTTC. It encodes CSVEPRGYNEQFF.

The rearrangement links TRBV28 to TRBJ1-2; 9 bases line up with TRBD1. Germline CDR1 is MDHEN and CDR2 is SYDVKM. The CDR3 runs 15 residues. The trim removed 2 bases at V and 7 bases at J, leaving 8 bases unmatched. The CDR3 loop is CASSLGTGPGLGYTF. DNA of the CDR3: TGTGCCAGCAGTTTAGGGACAGGGCCCGGACTTGGCTACACCTTC.

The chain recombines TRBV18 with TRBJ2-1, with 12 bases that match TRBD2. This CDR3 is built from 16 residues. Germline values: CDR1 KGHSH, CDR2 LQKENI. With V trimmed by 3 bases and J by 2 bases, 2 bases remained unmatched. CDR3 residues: CASSPWTSGAYNEQFF. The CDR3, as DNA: TGTGCCAGCTCACCTTGGACTAGCGGGGCCTACAATGAGCAGTTCTTC. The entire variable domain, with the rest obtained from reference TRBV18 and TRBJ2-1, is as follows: NAGVMQNPRHLVRRRGQEARLRCSPMKGHSHVYWYRQLPEEGLKFMVYLQKENIIDESGMPKERFSAEFPKEGPSILRIQQVVRGDSAAYFCASSPWTSGAYNEQFFGPGTRLTVL.

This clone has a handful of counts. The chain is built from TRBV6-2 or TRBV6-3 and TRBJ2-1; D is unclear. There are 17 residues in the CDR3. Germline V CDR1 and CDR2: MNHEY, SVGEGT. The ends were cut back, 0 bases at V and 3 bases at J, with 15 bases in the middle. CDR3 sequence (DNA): TGTGCCAGCAGTTACTCGATTTTGCGGAAGATCTACAATGAGCAGTTCTTC. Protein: CASSYSILRKIYNEQFF.

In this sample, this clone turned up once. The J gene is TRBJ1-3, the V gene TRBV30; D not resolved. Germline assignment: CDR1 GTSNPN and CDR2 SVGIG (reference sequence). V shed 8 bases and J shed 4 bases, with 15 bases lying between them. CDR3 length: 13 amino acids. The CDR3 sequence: CATDLSGGNTIYF. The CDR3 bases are TGTGCCACGGACTTAAGCGGGGGAAACACCATATATTTT.

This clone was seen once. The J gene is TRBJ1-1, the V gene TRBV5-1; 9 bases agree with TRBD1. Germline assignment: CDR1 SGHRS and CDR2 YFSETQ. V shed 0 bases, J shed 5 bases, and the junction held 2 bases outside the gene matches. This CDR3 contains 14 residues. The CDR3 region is CASSLGTGVTEAFF. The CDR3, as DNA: TGCGCCAGCAGCTTGGGGACAGGGGTTACTGAAGCTTTCTTT.

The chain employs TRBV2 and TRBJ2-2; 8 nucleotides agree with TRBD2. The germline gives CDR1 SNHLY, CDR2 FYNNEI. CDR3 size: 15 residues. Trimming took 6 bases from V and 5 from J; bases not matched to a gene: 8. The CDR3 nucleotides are TGTGCCAGCAGGAGGACAGAGCGGGGGACCGGGGAGCTGTTTTTT. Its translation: CASRRTERGTGELFF.

CDR3 loop: CASSQDVWGREGSTDTQYF. The CDR3 nucleotides read TGTGCCAGCAGCCAAGATGTCTGGGGGCGGGAGGGAAGCACAGATACGCAGTATTTT. The rearrangement joins TRBV3-1 (or the pseudogene TRBV3-2) to TRBJ2-3; 9 bases map to TRBD2. With V trimmed by 0 bases and J by 0 bases, 10 bases remained unmatched. Germline V gene data show CDR1 as LGHDT and CDR2 as YNNKEL (reference sequence). The CDR3 is 19 residues long.

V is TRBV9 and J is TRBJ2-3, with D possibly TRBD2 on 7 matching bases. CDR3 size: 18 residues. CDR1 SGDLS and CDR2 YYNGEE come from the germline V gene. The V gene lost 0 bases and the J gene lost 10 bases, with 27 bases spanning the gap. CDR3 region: CASSVAWGGAGTPVAQYF. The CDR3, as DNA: TGTGCCAGCAGCGTAGCCTGGGGGGGGGCCGGAACCCCAGTCGCGCAGTATTTT. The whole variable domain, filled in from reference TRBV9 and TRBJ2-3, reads DSGVTQTPKHLITATGQRVTLRCSPRSGDLSVYWYQQSLDQGLQFLIQYYNGEERAKGNILERFSAQQFPDLHSELNLSSLELGDSALYFCASSVAWGGAGTPVAQYFGPGTRLTVL.

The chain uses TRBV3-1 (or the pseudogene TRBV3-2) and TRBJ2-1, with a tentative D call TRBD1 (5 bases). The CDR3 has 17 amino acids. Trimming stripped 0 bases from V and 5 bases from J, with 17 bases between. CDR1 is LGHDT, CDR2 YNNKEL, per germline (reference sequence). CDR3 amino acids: CASSQDERRGSHNEQFF. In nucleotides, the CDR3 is TGTGCCAGCAGCCAAGATGAAAGAAGGGGTTCGCACAATGAGCAGTTCTTC.

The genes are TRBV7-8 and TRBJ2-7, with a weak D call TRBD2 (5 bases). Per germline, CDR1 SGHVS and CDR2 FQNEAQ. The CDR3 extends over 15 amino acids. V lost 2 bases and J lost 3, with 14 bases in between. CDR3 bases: TGTGCCAGCAGCTTATCTAGCCACCAGAACTACGAGCAGTACTTC. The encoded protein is CASSLSSHQNYEQYF.

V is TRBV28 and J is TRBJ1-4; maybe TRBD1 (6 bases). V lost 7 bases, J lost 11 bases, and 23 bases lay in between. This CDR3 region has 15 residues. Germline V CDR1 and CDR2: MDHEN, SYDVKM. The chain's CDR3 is CASTDPRGGGGKLFF. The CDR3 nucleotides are TGTGCCAGCACCGACCCCAGGGGAGGGGGGGGGAAACTGTTTTTT.

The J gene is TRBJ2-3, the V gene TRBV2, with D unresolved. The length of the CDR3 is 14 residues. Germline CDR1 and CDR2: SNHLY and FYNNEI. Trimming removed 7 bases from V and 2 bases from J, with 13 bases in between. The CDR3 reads CASIRRLATDTQYF. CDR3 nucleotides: TGTGCCAGCATACGGAGACTTGCCACAGATACGCAGTATTTT.